Following are 9 T cell receptor beta chains from one sample sequenced in a study of T cells in Graves' hyperthyroidism and ophthalmopathy. TCR beta CDR3 regions were amplified from RNA transcripts. When the TCR CDR3 underwent first-round RT-PCR, the HTBI primer set was used. One entry per CDR3 protein, called by TCRdb with MiXCR from the multiplex PCR reads. The table lists nearly 600,000 distinct CDR3 sequences, approximately 15% of them singletons, with roughly 7.1% in the top ten. The sequenced sample consisted of blood. Every receptor here comes from a woman under 30 with Graves' ophthalmopathy.

This chain links TRBV5-6 with TRBJ1-2, with D possibly matching TRBD1 (5 bases). The CDR3 has 14 residues. The V gene lost 6 bases and the J gene lost 2 bases, with 14 bases spanning the gap. Per germline, CDR1 SGHDT and CDR2 YYEEEE. Here the CDR3 reads CASTRGRSNYGYTF. CDR3 nucleotide sequence: TGTGCCAGCACTCGGGGGAGGTCAAACTATGGCTACACCTTC.

The rearrangement uses TRBV5-8 and TRBJ2-1; 7 nucleotides match TRBD1. With V trimmed by 2 bases and J by 6 bases, 14 bases remained unmatched. Germline CDR1 is SGHTS and CDR2 is YDEGEE. This CDR3 has 17 amino acids. CDR3 sequence: CASSFRSRGNDGNEQFF. The DNA for the CDR3 is TGTGCCAGCAGCTTTCGAAGCAGGGGGAACGATGGCAATGAGCAGTTCTTC.

For this clonotype: The CDR3 end shows no conserved phenylalanine or tryptophan, and so a read error is likely. The gene calls are TRBV10-3 and TRBJ2-5; 15 bases agree with TRBD2. Trimming removed 0 bases from V and 2 bases from J; junction bases left unmatched: 4. The germline V gene has CDR1 ENHRY and CDR2 SYGVKD. This CDR3 comprises 18 residues. The CDR3 loop is CAISESRTSGRGQETQYS. CDR3 bases: TGTGCCATCAGTGAGTCGAGGACTAGCGGGAGGGGACAAGAGACCCAGTACTCC.

This clonotype has more than one count but fewer than ten. V is TRBV24-1 and J is TRBJ2-5; the D call may be TRBD1 or TRBD2 (5 bases each). The CDR3 sequence is 13 residues long. Germline CDR1 KGHDR, CDR2 SFDVKD. The V end was cut by 5 bases, the J end by 4 bases, with 10 bases between. In DNA form, the CDR3 reads TGTGCCACCAGTGTTTCTGGGGGAGAGACCCAGTACTTC. The encoded protein is CATSVSGGETQYF.

This clonotype was picked up many times. This chain connects TRBV30 to TRBJ1-1; D is ambiguous. The CDR3 runs to 13 residues. CDR1 GTSNPN and CDR2 SVGIG come from the germline V gene (reference sequence). V was clipped by 2 bases and J by 4 bases, with 11 bases between them. The CDR3 spells CAWSPAIGTEAFF. In DNA, the CDR3 is TGTGCCTGGAGTCCGGCCATCGGCACTGAAGCTTTCTTT.

This clonotype was found many times. The rearrangement links TRBV24-1 to TRBJ2-2; 7 bases are a match to TRBD1. The CDR3 totals 17 residues. With 4 bases clipped from V and 4 bases from J, the junction kept 11 bases outside the gene matches. In germline, CDR1 is KGHDR, CDR2 SFDVKD. CDR3 sequence (DNA): TGTGCCACCAGTGAAGAGACAGGGATCGGGCCCACCGGGGAGCTGTTTTTT. Protein sequence: CATSEETGIGPTGELFF.

This clonotype was recorded many times. The rearrangement uses TRBV28 and TRBJ2-1; no reliable D call. The CDR3 consists of 14 residues. With 8 bases removed from V and 0 bases from J, the gap between germline ends came to 11 bases. Germline loops: CDR1 MDHEN, CDR2 SYDVKM. CDR3 amino acids: CASLGSPSYNEQFF. The CDR3 nucleotides are TGTGCCAGCTTAGGGTCCCCCTCCTACAATGAGCAGTTCTTC.

The chain combines TRBV29-1 with TRBJ2-7; D could derive from TRBD1 or TRBD2 (6 bases each). The CDR3 is made up of 16 amino acids. Trimming stripped 7 bases from V and 4 bases from J, with 26 bases between. Germline lookup yields CDR1 SQVTM and CDR2 ANQGSEA. CDR3 in amino acids: CSALGGKGEFSYEQYF. In nucleotides, the CDR3 is TGCAGCGCCCTAGGGGGGAAGGGCGAGTTTTCATACGAGCAGTACTTC.

This clonotype was recorded many times. V usage is TRBV6-9 and J usage is TRBJ2-1; D remains ambiguous. The germline V gene has CDR1 MNHGY and CDR2 SVAAGI. This CDR3 has 12 amino acids. V was shortened by 4 bases and J by 7 bases, with 8 bases between the two germline ends. DNA of the CDR3: TGTGCCAGCAGTTGGTACCGAAATGAGCAGTTCTTC. Its translation: CASSWYRNEQFF.